These 4 T cell receptor beta chains were all obtained from the same sample, sequenced in a study of T cells in Graves' hyperthyroidism and ophthalmopathy. Authors of the study amplified TCR beta CDR3 regions from RNA transcripts. HTBI primers were employed in a first-round RT-PCR of the TCR CDR3. TCRdb reprocessed the multiplex PCR reads via MiXCR and lists one record per CDR3 protein. The top ten hold around 19% of the sample, which has about 570,000 distinct CDR3 sequences, around 45% seen once. The specimen was peripheral blood or thyroid tissue (not recorded which). These receptors were obtained from an adult woman with Graves' disease, either hyperthyroidism or ophthalmopathy (not recorded which).

This clonotype was detected many times. V usage is TRBV7-9 and J usage is TRBJ2-7; no clear D. V was clipped by 2 bases and J by 3 bases, with 14 bases between them. The CDR3 contains 15 residues. Per the germline V gene, CDR1 is SEHNR and CDR2 is FQNEAQ (reference sequence). DNA of the CDR3: TGTGCCAGCAGCTTATCCTCCGGGTATGGCTACGAGCAGTACTTC. Encoded protein: CASSLSSGYGYEQYF.

The CDR3 loop is CASSLGGAVDTQYF. Written as DNA, the CDR3 is TGTGCCAGCAGCTTGGGGGGGGCTGTTGATACGCAGTATTTT. The V gene is TRBV7-3, the J gene TRBJ2-3, with D tentatively TRBD2 (7 bases). The germline V and J ends were trimmed by 3 bases and 6 bases, with 13 bases remaining between them. Germline V gene lookup returns CDR1 SGHTA and CDR2 FQGTGA. The CDR3 is 14 residues long.

The V gene is TRBV10-3, the J gene TRBJ1-5; D is unresolved. Germline CDR1 and CDR2: ENHRY and SYGVKD. V was pared by 0 bases and J by 4 bases, with 4 bases between. The CDR3 covers 13 residues. CDR3: CAISESWNQPQHF. The CDR3 bases are TGTGCCATCAGTGAGTCTTGGAATCAGCCCCAGCATTTT.

This clonotype was recorded at least ten times. The V gene is TRBV11-2, the J gene TRBJ1-3; D unclear. V was pared by 5 bases and J by 0 bases, with 8 bases between. Germline loops: CDR1 SGHAT, CDR2 FQNNGV. There are 14 residues in the CDR3. CDR3 sequence: CASSPTRSGNTIYF. The CDR3 coding sequence is TGTGCCAGCAGCCCGACTCGCTCTGGAAACACCATATATTTT.